These 4 T cell receptor beta chains were sequenced from one sample in a study of T cell repertoires in ileal Crohn's disease. The method was immunoSEQ multiplex PCR; TCRdb's version includes in-frame clones alone and lacks a portion of them. This table holds about 2,500 clones, over 75% found once. The sample taken for sequencing was ileal tissue. Source of these receptors: an adult with Crohn's disease.

V usage is TRBV7-2 and J usage is TRBJ1-2; 8 bases agree with TRBD1. Unmatched junction bases numbered 14, after V lost 3 bases and J lost 8 bases. The germline CDR1 and CDR2 sequences are SGHTA and FQGNSA. The CDR3 extends over 16 amino acids. This CDR3 reads CASSFIKTGGASGYTF. In DNA, the CDR3 is TGTGCCAGCAGCTTCATAAAAACAGGGGGGGCTAGCGGCTACACCTTC.

Written as DNA, the CDR3 is TGTGCCAGCAGGGACAGGACAAGCTCCTACGAGCAGTACTTC. Its translation is CASRDRTSSYEQYF. The rearrangement uses TRBV11-1 and TRBJ2-7; the match to TRBD1 covers 7 bases. Germline CDR1 SGHAT, CDR2 FQDESV (reference sequence). This CDR3 spans 14 amino acids. Unmatched junction bases numbered 5, after V lost 6 bases and J lost 0 bases.

V usage is TRBV4-1 and J usage is TRBJ2-3; no reliable D call. V lost 1 base and J 6 bases, leaving 8 bases between the germline ends. The germline CDR1 and CDR2 sequences are MGHRA and YSYEKL. The CDR3 has 13 amino acids. The CDR3 nucleotides are TGCGCCAGCAGCCAAGTAAACGCGGATACGCAGTATTTT. Protein: CASSQVNADTQYF.

CDR3 residues: CASRIQGAGEQYF. The CDR3 bases are TGTGCCAGCAGGATTCAGGGGGCAGGCGAGCAGTACTTC. This chain uses TRBV28 with TRBJ2-7; 8 nucleotides agree with TRBD1. Per germline, CDR1 MDHEN and CDR2 SYDVKM. J lost 6 bases, V lost 6 bases, and 7 bases had no gene match. The CDR3 consists of 13 residues.